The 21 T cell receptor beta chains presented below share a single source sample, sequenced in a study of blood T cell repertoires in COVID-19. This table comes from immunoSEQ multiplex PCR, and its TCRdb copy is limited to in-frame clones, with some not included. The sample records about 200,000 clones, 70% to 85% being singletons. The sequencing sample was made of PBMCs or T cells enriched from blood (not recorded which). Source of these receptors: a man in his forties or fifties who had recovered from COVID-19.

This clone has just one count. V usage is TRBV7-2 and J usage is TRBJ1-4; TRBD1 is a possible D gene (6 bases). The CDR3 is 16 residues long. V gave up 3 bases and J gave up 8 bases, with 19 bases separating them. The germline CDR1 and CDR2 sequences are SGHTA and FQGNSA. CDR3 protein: CASSLTRGGRREKLFF. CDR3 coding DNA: TGTGCCAGCAGCTTGACCCGGGGGGGGCGTAGGGAAAAACTGTTTTTT. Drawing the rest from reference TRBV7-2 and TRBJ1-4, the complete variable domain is GAGVSQSPSNKVTEKGKDVELRCDPISGHTALYWYRQSLGQGLEFLIYFQGNSAPDKSGLPSDRFSAERTGGSVSTLTIQRTQQEDSAVYLCASSLTRGGRREKLFFGSGTQLSVL.

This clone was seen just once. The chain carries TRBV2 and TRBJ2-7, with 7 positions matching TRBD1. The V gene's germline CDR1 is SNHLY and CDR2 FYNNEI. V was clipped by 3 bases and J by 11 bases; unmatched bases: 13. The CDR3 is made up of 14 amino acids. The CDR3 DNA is TGTGCCAGCAGTGAGAGAAGGGACAGCCTCCGAAAGTACTTC. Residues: CASSERRDSLRKYF.

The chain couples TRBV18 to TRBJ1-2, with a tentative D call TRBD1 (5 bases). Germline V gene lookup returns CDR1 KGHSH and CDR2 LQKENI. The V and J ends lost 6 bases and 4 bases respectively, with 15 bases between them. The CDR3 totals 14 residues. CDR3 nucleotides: TGTGCCAGCTCCCCTGGGAGGGACGTCTATGGCTACACCTTC. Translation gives CASSPGRDVYGYTF.

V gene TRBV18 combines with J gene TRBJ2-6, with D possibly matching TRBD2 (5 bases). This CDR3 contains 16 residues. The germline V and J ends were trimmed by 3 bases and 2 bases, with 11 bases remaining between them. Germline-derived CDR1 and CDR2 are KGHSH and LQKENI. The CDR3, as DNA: TGTGCCAGCTCACCGAATCGAGGGCCTGGGGCCAACGTCCTGACTTTC. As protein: CASSPNRGPGANVLTF.

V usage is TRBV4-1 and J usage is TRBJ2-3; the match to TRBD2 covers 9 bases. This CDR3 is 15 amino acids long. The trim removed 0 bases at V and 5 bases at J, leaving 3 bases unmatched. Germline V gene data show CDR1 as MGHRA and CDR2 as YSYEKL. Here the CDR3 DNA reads TGCGCCAGCAGCCAAGAGGGTAGCGGGGGAGATACGCAGTATTTT. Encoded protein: CASSQEGSGGDTQYF.

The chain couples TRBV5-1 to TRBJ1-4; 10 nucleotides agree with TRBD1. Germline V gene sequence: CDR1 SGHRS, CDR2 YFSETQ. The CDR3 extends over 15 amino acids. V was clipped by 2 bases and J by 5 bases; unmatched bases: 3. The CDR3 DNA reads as TGCGCCAGCAGCTTTGGGACAGGGGCGAATGAAAAACTGTTTTTT. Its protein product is CASSFGTGANEKLFF. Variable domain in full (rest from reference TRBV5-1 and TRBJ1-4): KAGVTQTPRYLIKTRGQQVTLSCSPISGHRSVSWYQQTPGQGLQFLFEYFSETQRNKGNFPGRFSGRQFSNSRSEMNVSTLELGDSALYLCASSFGTGANEKLFFGSGTQLSVL.

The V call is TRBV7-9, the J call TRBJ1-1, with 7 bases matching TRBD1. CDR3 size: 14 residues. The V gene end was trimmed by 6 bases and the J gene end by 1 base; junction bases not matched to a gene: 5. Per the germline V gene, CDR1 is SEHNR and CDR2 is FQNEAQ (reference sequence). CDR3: CASRTDRANTEAFF. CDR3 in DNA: TGTGCCAGCAGGACCGACAGGGCGAACACTGAAGCTTTCTTT.

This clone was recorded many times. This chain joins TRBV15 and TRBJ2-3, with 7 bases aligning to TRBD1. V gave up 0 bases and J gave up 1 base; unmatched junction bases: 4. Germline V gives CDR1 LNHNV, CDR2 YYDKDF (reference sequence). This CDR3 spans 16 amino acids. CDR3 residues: CATSRDDRVGTDTQYF. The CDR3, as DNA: TGTGCCACCAGCAGAGATGACAGGGTGGGCACAGATACGCAGTATTTT. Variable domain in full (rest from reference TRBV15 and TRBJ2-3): DAMVIQNPRYQVTQFGKPVTLSCSQTLNHNVMYWYQQKSSQAPKLLFHYYDKDFNNEADTPDNFQSRRPNTSFCFLDIRSPGLGDTAMYLCATSRDDRVGTDTQYFGPGTRLTVL.

As DNA, the CDR3 is TGTGCCAGCAGTTTTCCGACCGAACTAGCGTTACATGAGCAGTTCTTC. It is translated as CASSFPTELALHEQFF. The chain couples TRBV28 to TRBJ2-1; 7 nucleotides match TRBD2. From germline, CDR1 is MDHEN and CDR2 SYDVKM. Germline trimming cut 3 bases from V and 8 bases from J; bases unmatched to any gene: 13. The CDR3 loop spans 16 amino acids.

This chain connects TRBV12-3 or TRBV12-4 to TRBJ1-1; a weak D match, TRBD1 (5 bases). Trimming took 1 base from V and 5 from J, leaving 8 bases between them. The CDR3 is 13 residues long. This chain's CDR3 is CASSLGGSTEAFF. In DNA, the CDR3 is TGTGCCAGCAGTTTAGGGGGCTCGACTGAAGCTTTCTTT.

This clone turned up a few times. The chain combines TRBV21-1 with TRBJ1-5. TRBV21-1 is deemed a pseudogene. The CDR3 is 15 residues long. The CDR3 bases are TGTGCCAGCAGCAAGGTGGAGCATTTCAATCAGCCCCAGCATTTT. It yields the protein CASSKVEHFNQPQHF.

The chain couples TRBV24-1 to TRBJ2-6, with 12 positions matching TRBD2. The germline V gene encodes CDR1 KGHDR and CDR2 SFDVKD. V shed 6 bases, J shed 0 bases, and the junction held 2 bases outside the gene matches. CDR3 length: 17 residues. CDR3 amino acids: CATSRTSGTSGANVLTF. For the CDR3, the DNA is TGTGCCACCAGTCGGACTAGCGGGACCTCTGGGGCCAACGTCCTGACTTTC.

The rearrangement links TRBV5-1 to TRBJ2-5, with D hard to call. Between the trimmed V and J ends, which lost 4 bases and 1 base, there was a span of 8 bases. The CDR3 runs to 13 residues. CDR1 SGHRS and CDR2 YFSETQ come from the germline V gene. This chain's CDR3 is CASSRGVQETQYF. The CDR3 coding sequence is TGCGCCAGCAGCAGAGGTGTCCAAGAGACCCAGTACTTC.

CDR3 nucleotide sequence: TGTGCCCGCCCTCTGACAGGGGGGTCGGAAGGCTACACCTTC. Its protein is CARPLTGGSEGYTF. This rearrangement joins TRBV28 to TRBJ1-2, with 9 bases aligning to TRBD1. V lost 11 bases to trimming and J lost 8 bases; unmatched junction nucleotides: 15. This CDR3 region has 14 residues. Germline-derived CDR1 and CDR2 are MDHEN and SYDVKM.

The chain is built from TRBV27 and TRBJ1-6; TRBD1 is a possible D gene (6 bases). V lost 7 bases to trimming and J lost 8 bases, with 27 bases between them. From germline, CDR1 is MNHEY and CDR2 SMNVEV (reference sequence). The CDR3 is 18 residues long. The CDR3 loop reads CASTRQVGRVRGDSPLHF. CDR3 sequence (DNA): TGTGCCAGCACCAGACAGGTGGGCCGGGTACGGGGTGATTCACCCCTCCACTTT.

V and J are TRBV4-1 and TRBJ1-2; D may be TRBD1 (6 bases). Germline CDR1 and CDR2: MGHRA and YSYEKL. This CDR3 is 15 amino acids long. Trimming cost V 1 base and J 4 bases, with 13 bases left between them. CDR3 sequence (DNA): TGCGCCAGCAGCCAAGCACAGGGAACCCCCTATGGCTACACCTTC. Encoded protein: CASSQAQGTPYGYTF.

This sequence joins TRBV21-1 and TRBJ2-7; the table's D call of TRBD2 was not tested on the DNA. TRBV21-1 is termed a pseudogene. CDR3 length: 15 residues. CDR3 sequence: CASSNSAGAGREQYF. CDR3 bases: TGTGCCAGCAGCAACTCGGCGGGAGCTGGTCGCGAGCAGTACTTC.

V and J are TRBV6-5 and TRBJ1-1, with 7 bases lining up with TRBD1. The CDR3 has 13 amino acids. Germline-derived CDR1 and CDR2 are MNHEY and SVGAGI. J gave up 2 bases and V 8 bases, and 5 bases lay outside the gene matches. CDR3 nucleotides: TGTGCCAGCGTCGGACAGGTCAACACTGAAGCTTTCTTT. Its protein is CASVGQVNTEAFF.

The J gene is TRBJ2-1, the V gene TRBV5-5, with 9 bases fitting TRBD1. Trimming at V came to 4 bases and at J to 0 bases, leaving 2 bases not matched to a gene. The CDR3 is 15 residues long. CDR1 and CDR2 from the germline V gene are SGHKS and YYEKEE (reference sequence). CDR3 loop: CASSPTGGSYNEQFF. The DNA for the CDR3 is TGTGCCAGCAGCCCGACAGGGGGCTCCTACAATGAGCAGTTCTTC. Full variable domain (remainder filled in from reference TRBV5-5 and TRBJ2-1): DAGVTQSPTHLIKTRGQQVTLRCSPISGHKSVSWYQQVLGQGPQFIFQYYEKEERGRGNFPDRFSARQFPNYSSELNVNALLLGDSALYLCASSPTGGSYNEQFFGPGTRLTVL.

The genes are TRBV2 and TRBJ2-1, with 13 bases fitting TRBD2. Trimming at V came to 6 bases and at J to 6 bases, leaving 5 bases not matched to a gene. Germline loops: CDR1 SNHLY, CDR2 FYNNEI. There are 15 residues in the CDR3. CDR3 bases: TGTGCCAGCAGGCTAACTAGCGGGAGGGGCAATGAGCAGTTCTTC. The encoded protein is CASRLTSGRGNEQFF.

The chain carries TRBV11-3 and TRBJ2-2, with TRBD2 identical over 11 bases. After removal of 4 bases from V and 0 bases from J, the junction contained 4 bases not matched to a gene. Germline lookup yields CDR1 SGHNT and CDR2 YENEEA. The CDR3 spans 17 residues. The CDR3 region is CASSSEGLAANTGELFF. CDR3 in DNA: TGTGCCAGCAGCTCCGAGGGACTAGCGGCGAACACCGGGGAGCTGTTTTTT. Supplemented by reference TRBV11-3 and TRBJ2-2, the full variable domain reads EAGVVQSPRYKIIEKKQPVAFWCNPISGHNTLYWYLQNLGQGPELLIRYENEEAVDDSQLPKDRFSAERLKGVDSTLKIQPAELGDSAVYLCASSSEGLAANTGELFFGEGSRLTVL.